This T cell receptor beta chain stems from a study of T cell therapy after organ transplantation. The CDR3 contains 15 residues. Trimming took off 0 bases at V and 4 bases at J, with 12 bases between the two ends. The germline CDR1 and CDR2 sequences are LGHNA and YSLEER. Therapy product cells were restimulated with a CMV peptide pool for 3 to 5 hours, then IFN-gamma-secreting cells were captured. With respect to this clone: Its target is unknown.

Libraries were prepared by immunoSEQ multiplex PCR; TCRdb keeps only in-frame clonotypes and omits some of them. This sample has approximately 600 clones, with around 62% found just once. The sample consisted of cultured CD8+ T cells. This chain joins TRBV4-3 and TRBJ1-2; D ambiguous. This clonotype was obtained from a human patient who had received a solid organ transplant and had CMV disease. Some T cells may arise from the graft donor. The CDR3 DNA is TGCGCCAGCAGCCAAGAAGTCGGGCAGTTCTATGGCTACACCTTC. This codes for CASSQEVGQFYGYTF.